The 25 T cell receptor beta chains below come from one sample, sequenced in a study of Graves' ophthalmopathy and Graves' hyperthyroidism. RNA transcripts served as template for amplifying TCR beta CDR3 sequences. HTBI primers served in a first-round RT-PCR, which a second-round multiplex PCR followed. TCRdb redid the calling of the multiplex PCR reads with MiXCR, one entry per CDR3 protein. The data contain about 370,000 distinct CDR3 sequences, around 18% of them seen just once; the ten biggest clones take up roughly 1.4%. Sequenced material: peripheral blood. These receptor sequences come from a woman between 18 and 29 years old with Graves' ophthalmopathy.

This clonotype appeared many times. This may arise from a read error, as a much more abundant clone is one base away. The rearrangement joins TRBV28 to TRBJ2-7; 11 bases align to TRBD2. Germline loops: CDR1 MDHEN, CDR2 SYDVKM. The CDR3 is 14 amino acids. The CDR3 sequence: CASSPPTSGAEQHF. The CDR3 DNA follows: TGTGCCAGCAGTCCTCCGACTAGCGGGGCCGAGCAGCACTTC.

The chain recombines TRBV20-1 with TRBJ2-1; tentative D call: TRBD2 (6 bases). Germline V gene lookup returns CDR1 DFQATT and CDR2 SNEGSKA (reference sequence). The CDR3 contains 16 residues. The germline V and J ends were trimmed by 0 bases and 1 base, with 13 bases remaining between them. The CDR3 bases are TGCAGTGCTAGAGATTCGAGACGGGAGTCCTACAATGAGCAGTTCTTC. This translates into CSARDSRRESYNEQFF.

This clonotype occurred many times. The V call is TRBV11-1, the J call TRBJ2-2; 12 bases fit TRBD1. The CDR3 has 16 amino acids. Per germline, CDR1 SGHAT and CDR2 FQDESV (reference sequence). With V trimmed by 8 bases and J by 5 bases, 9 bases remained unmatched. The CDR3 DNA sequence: TGTGCCAGCTTCCCCGGGACAGGGGGCTTGACCGGGGAGCTGTTTTTT. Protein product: CASFPGTGGLTGELFF.

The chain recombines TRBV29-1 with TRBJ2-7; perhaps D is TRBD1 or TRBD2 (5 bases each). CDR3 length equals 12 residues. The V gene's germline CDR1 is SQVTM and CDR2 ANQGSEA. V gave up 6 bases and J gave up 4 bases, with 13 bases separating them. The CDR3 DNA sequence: TGCAGCGTAGGGACGGTAGGATACGAGCAGTACTTC. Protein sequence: CSVGTVGYEQYF.

CDR3 residues: CASSYYRQGGGYTF. In DNA, the CDR3 is TGTGCCAGCAGTTACTACCGACAGGGCGGCGGCTACACCTTC. The V and J genes are TRBV6-5 and TRBJ1-2; 7 nucleotides match TRBD1. Unmatched junction bases numbered 7, after V lost 1 base and J lost 8 bases. The CDR3 has 14 residues. CDR1 MNHEY and CDR2 SVGAGI come from the germline V gene.

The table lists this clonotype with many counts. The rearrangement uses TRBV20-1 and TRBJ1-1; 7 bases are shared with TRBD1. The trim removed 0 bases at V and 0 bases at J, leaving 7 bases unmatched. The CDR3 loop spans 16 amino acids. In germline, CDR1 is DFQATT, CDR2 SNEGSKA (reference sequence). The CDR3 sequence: CSARDPGQKMNTEAFF. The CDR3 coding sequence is TGCAGTGCTAGAGATCCGGGACAGAAGATGAACACTGAAGCTTTCTTT.

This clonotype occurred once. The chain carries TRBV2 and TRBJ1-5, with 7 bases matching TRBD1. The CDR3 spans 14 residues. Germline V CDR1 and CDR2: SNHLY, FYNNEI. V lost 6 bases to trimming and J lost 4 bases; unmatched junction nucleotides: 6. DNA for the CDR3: TGTGCCAGCAGAGCGGACAGGAAAAATCAGCCCCAGCATTTT. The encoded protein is CASRADRKNQPQHF.

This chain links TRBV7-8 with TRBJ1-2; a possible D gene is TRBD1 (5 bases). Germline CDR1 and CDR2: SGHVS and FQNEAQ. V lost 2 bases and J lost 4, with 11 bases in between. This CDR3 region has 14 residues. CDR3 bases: TGTGCCAGCAGCTTAAGGGACCCCTCCTATGGCTACACCTTC. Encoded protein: CASSLRDPSYGYTF.

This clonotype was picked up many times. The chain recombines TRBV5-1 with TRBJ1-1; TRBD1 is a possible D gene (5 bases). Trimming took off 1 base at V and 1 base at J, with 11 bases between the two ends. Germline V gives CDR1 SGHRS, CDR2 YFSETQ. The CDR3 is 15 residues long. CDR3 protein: CASSLPGAGNTEAFF. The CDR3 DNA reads TGCGCCAGCAGCTTGCCCGGGGCAGGGAACACTGAAGCTTTCTTT.

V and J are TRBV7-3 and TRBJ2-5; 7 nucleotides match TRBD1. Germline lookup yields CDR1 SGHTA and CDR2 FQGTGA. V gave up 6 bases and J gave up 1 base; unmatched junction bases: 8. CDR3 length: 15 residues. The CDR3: CASRWAGTAQETQYF. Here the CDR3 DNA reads TGTGCCAGCAGGTGGGCCGGGACAGCCCAAGAGACCCAGTACTTC.

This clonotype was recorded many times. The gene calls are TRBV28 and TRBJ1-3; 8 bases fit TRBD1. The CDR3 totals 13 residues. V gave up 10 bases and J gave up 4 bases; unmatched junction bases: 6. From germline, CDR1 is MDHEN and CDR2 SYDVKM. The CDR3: CATFDRGGNTIYF. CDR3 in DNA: TGTGCCACCTTCGACAGGGGAGGAAACACCATATATTTT.

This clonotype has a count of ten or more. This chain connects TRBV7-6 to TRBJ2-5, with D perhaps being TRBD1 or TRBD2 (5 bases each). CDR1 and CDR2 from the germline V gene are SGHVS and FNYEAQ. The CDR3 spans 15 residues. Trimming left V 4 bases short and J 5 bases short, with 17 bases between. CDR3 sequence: CASSSARGAGETQYF. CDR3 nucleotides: TGTGCCAGCAGCTCAGCTCGAGGGGCCGGGGAGACCCAGTACTTC. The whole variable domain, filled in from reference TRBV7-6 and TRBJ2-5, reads GAGVSQSPRYKVTKRGQDVALRCDPISGHVSLYWYRQALGQGPEFLTYFNYEAQQDKSGLPNDRFSAERPEGSISTLTIQRTEQRDSAMYRCASSSARGAGETQYFGPGTRLLVL.

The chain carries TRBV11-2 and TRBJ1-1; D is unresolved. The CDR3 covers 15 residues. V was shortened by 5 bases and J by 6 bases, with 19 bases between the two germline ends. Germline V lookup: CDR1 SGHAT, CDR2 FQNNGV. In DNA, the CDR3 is TGTGCCAGCAGCCCCGATGGGAGGGCGAGGGCTGAAGCTTTCTTT. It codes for CASSPDGRARAEAFF. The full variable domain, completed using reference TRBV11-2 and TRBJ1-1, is EAGVAQSPRYKIIEKRQSVAFWCNPISGHATLYWYQQILGQGPKLLIQFQNNGVVDDSQLPKDRFSAERLKGVDSTLKIQPAKLEDSAVYLCASSPDGRARAEAFFGQGTRLTVV.

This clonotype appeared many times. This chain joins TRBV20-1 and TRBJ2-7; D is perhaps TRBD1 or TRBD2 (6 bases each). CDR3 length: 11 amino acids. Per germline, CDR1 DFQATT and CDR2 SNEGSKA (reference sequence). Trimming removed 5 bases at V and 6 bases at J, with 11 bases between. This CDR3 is CSASRGPEQYF. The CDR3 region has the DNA TGCAGTGCTTCCCGGGGGCCCGAGCAGTACTTC.

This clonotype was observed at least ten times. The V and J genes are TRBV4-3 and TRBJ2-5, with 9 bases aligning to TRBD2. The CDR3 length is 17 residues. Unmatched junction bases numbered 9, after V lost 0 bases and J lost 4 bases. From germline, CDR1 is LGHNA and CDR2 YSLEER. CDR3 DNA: TGCGCCAGCAGCCAAGAGTCTCACTCAGCGGGAGGAGAGACCCAGTACTTC. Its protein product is CASSQESHSAGGETQYF.

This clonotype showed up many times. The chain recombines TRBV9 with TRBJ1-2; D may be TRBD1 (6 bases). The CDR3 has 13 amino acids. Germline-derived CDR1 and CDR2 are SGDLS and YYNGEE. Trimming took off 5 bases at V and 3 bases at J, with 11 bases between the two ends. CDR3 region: CASSYREYYGYTF. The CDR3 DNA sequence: TGTGCCAGCAGTTACAGGGAATACTATGGCTACACCTTC.

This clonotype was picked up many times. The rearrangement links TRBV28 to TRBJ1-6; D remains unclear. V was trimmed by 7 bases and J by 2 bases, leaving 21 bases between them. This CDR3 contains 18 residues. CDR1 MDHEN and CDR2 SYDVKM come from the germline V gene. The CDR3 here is CASKSSSAGRTYNSPLHF. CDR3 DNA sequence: TGTGCCAGCAAATCCTCTTCGGCTGGAAGAACCTATAATTCACCCCTCCACTTT.

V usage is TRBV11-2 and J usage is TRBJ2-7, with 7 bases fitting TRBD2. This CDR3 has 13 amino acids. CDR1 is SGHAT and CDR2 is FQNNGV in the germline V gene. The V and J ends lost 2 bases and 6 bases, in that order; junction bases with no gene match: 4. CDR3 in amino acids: CASSLSASGEQYF. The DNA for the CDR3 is TGTGCCAGCAGCTTATCGGCTAGCGGCGAGCAGTACTTC.

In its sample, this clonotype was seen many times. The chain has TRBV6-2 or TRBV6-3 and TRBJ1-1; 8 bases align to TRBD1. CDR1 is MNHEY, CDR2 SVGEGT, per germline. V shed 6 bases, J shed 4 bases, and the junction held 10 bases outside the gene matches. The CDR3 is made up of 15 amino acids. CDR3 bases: TGTGCCAGCAGCCTGACGGACAGGGAGACCACTGAAGCTTTCTTT. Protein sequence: CASSLTDRETTEAFF.

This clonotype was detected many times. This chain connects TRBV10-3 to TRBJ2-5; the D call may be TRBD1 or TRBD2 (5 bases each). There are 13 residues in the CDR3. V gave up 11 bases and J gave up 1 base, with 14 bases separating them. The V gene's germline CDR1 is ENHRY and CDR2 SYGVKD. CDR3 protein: CAAGPGPQETQYF. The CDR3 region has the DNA TGTGCCGCCGGTCCGGGACCCCAAGAGACCCAGTACTTC.

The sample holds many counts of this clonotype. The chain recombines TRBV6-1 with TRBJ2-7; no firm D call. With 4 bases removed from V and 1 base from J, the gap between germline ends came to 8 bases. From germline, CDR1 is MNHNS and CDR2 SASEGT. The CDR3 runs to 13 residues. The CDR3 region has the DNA TGTGCCAGCAGTGCTCCGGCATCCTACGAGCAGTACTTC. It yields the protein CASSAPASYEQYF.

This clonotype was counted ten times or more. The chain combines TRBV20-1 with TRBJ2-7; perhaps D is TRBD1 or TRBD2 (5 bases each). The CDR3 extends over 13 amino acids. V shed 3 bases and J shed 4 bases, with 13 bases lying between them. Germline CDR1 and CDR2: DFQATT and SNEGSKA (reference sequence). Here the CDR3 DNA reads TGCAGTGCTAGGGGGGAAGGACTGTACGAGCAGTACTTC. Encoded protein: CSARGEGLYEQYF.

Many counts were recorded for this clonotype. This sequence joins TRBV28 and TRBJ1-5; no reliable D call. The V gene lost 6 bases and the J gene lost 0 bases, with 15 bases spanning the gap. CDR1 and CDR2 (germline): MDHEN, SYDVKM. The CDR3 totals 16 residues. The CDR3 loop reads CASSFGLSASNQPQHF. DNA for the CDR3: TGTGCCAGCAGCTTTGGATTGAGTGCTAGCAATCAGCCCCAGCATTTT.

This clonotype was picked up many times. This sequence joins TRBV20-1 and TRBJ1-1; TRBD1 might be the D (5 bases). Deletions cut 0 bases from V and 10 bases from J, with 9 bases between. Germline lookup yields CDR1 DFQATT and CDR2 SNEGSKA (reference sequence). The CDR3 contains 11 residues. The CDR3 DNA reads TGCAGTGCTAGAGATTGGGGGATAGCTTTCTTT. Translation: CSARDWGIAFF.

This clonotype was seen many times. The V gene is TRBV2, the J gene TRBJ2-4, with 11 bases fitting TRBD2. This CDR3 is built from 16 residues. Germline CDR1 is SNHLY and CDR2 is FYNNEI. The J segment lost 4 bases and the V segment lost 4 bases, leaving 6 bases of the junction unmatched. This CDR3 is CASSGQTSGGKNIQYF. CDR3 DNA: TGTGCCAGCAGTGGGCAAACTAGCGGGGGAAAAAACATTCAGTACTTC. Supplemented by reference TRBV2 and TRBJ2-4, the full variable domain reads EPEVTQTPSHQVTQMGQEVILRCVPISNHLYFYWYRQILGQKVEFLVSFYNNEISEKSEIFDDQFSVERPDGSNFTLKIRSTKLEDSAMYFCASSGQTSGGKNIQYFGAGTRLSVL.